These 14 T cell receptor beta chains originate from one sample sequenced in a study of spatial heterogeneity in lung cancer. TCRdb ran MiXCR on the 5' RACE reads and lists one entry per CDR3 protein. This table has around 89,000 distinct CDR3 sequences, more than 10% appearing once. Specified time point: sample taken at primary tumor resection. Sequenced material: PBMCs, taken at surgery. Source of these receptors: a male donor with early-stage non-small cell lung cancer.

Many counts were recorded for this clonotype. This chain uses TRBV15 with TRBJ2-1; D is perhaps TRBD1 (6 bases). V was pared by 0 bases and J by 3 bases, with 9 bases between. In germline, CDR1 is LNHNV, CDR2 YYDKDF (reference sequence). The CDR3 has 15 amino acids. The CDR3 reads CATSREKDSYNEQFF. DNA of the CDR3: TGTGCCACCAGCAGAGAAAAGGACAGCTACAATGAGCAGTTCTTC.

This chain connects TRBV11-2 to TRBJ2-7; tentatively, D is TRBD2 (7 bases). Germline V gene lookup returns CDR1 SGHAT and CDR2 FQNNGV. CDR3 size: 14 residues. The V and J ends lost 5 bases and 2 bases respectively, with 13 bases between them. The CDR3: CASSRAGGPYEQYF. The CDR3, as DNA: TGTGCCAGCAGCCGAGCCGGGGGGCCCTACGAGCAGTACTTC.

This clonotype appeared a few times. This sequence joins TRBV6-5 and TRBJ2-7; no firm D call. Germline V gives CDR1 MNHEY, CDR2 SVGAGI. V was cut by 3 bases and J by 11 bases, with 11 bases left in between. CDR3 size: 11 residues. CDR3 sequence reads: CASSYRSIEYF. CDR3 bases: TGTGCCAGCAGTTATAGGAGTATAGAGTACTTC.

The rearrangement links TRBV7-9 to TRBJ2-2; D gene ambiguous. The CDR3 is 14 amino acids. CDR1 SEHNR and CDR2 FQNEAQ come from the germline V gene (reference sequence). V gave up 10 bases and J gave up 0 bases, with 12 bases separating them. CDR3 nucleotides: TGTGCCACCCCGAAACCTGCGAACACCGGGGAGCTGTTTTTT. Its translation: CATPKPANTGELFF.

The V and J genes are TRBV20-1 and TRBJ2-1; 9 nucleotides line up with TRBD2. CDR1 is DFQATT, CDR2 SNEGSKA, per germline (reference sequence). The CDR3 runs 13 residues. V trimming: 1 base; J trimming: 15 bases; junction bases outside the gene matches: 10. In DNA form, the CDR3 reads TGCAGTGCTAGAGGGGGACTAGCCCCTTTCGCGTTCTTC. Encoded protein: CSARGGLAPFAFF.

This clonotype was seen only a few times. The chain couples TRBV5-8 to TRBJ1-4; 7 positions agree with TRBD1. Per germline, CDR1 SGHTS and CDR2 YDEGEE. CDR3 length: 12 amino acids. With V trimmed by 3 bases and J by 11 bases, 4 bases remained unmatched. The CDR3 sequence: CASSSYRGKLFF. CDR3 bases: TGTGCCAGCAGCTCATACAGGGGTAAACTGTTTTTT.

The chain employs TRBV20-1 and TRBJ2-3, with 10 bases lining up with TRBD2. J gave up 1 base and V 5 bases, and 6 bases lay outside the gene matches. There are 15 residues in the CDR3. Germline-derived CDR1 and CDR2 are DFQATT and SNEGSKA (reference sequence). Here the CDR3 DNA reads TGCAGTGCTTCCCCCGGGACTAGCGGCACAGATACGCAGTATTTT. Translated, it gives CSASPGTSGTDTQYF.

This clonotype was detected a few times. This sequence joins TRBV7-9 and TRBJ2-7, with D perhaps TRBD1 (6 bases). CDR1 SEHNR and CDR2 FQNEAQ come from the germline V gene (reference sequence). The CDR3 is 16 residues long. The germline V and J ends were trimmed by 3 bases and 7 bases, with 22 bases remaining between them. Here the CDR3 reads CASSFERGHGSGEQYF. CDR3 bases: TGTGCCAGCAGCTTTGAGAGGGGACACGGTTCTGGGGAGCAGTACTTC.

This clonotype came up many times. The chain has TRBV28 and TRBJ2-1; possible D gene TRBD1, 5 bases. Germline-derived CDR1 and CDR2 are MDHEN and SYDVKM. The CDR3 consists of 14 residues. V gave up 4 bases and J gave up 4 bases, with 11 bases separating them. The CDR3 nucleotides are TGTGCCAGCAGTTACAGGTCAGGTTACAATGAGCAGTTCTTC. Residues: CASSYRSGYNEQFF.

The sample holds many counts of this clonotype. Germline is not matched at one junction end, which may reflect a read error. J is TRBJ2-7 and V is TRBV2; the D gene is possibly TRBD1 (5 bases). Germline lookup yields CDR1 SNHLY and CDR2 FYNNEI. This CDR3 contains 12 residues. The CDR3 bases are TGTGCCAGCAGTGAAGCAATGACAGCTGTTCACTTC. It encodes CASSEAMTAVHF.

This clonotype was seen a few times. The chain combines TRBV12-3 or TRBV12-4 with TRBJ2-5; D is perhaps TRBD1 (5 bases). V was clipped by 5 bases and J by 9 bases, with 19 bases between them. This CDR3 has 14 amino acids. The chain's CDR3 is CASSAAQGLLPQYF. CDR3 DNA sequence: TGTGCCAGCAGTGCAGCCCAGGGATTGCTCCCCCAGTACTTC.

V gene TRBV29-1 combines with J gene TRBJ1-1; D remains unclear. V lost 6 bases, J lost 8 bases, and 10 bases lay in between. Germline-derived CDR1 and CDR2 are SQVTM and ANQGSEA. CDR3 size: 10 residues. CDR3 in amino acids: CSVGFEEAFF. The DNA for the CDR3 is TGCAGCGTGGGGTTTGAGGAAGCTTTCTTT.

The genes are TRBV18 and TRBJ1-6; D not certain. CDR1 is KGHSH and CDR2 is LQKENI in the germline V gene. Trimming left V 3 bases short and J 5 bases short, with 8 bases between. The CDR3 is made up of 14 amino acids. As DNA, the CDR3 is TGTGCCAGCTCACCCCAACAAGATAATTCACCCCTCCACTTT. Amino acids: CASSPQQDNSPLHF.

A few counts support this clonotype. The chain uses TRBV5-6 and TRBJ2-2; D is perhaps TRBD2 (5 bases). Trimming took off 4 bases at V and 4 bases at J, with 11 bases between the two ends. The CDR3 runs 14 residues. Germline lookup yields CDR1 SGHDT and CDR2 YYEEEE. This CDR3 is CASSRGLLTGELFF. CDR3 sequence (DNA): TGTGCCAGCAGCAGAGGACTTCTCACCGGGGAGCTGTTTTTT.